This entry lists 4 T cell receptor beta chains sequenced from one sample in a study of beta chain features in type 1 diabetes. Expressed TCRB transcripts got sequenced, as all isolated RNA was reverse transcribed. The table came from immunoSEQ multiplex PCR; TCRdb's copy has only in-frame clones and leaves some out. The data show roughly 500,000 clones, over 10% seen once. The sequenced sample was naive CD4+ T cells from blood. The receptors stem from a woman aged 18-29 years in good health.

J is TRBJ2-7 and V is TRBV7-3; D is ambiguous. The CDR3 sequence is 9 residues long. The germline V gene has CDR1 SGHTA and CDR2 FQGTGA. Trimming cost V 11 bases and J 5 bases, with 7 bases left between them. The CDR3 reads CARRNEQYV. The DNA of the CDR3 is TGTGCCCGCCGGAACGAGCAGTACGTC.

This clone turned up a few times. The DNA for the CDR3 is TGTGCCAGCAGCCCAGGGACAGGGGGCAACTCACCCCTCCACTTT. This gives the protein CASSPGTGGNSPLHF. This sequence joins TRBV7-2 and TRBJ1-6; 12 positions match TRBD1. V dropped 5 bases and J dropped 10; count of bases not matched to a gene: 6. The V gene's germline CDR1 is SGHTA and CDR2 FQGNSA. The length of the CDR3 is 15 residues.

The gene calls are TRBV14 and TRBJ1-3; D is ambiguous. The germline V and J ends were trimmed by 4 bases and 1 base, with 14 bases remaining between them. Germline V gives CDR1 SGHDN, CDR2 FVKESK. The CDR3 loop spans 16 amino acids. In DNA, the CDR3 is TGTGCCAGCAGCCCGCGTAATCCTTCGTCTGGAAACACCATATATTTT. Translation: CASSPRNPSSGNTIYF.

The rearrangement uses TRBV2 and TRBJ2-3; the match to TRBD2 covers 10 bases. The CDR3 is 15 amino acids. The germline CDR1 and CDR2 sequences are SNHLY and FYNNEI. V was clipped by 4 bases and J by 5 bases; unmatched bases: 6. CDR3 region: CASSALAGGVDTQYF. The CDR3 DNA is TGTGCCAGCAGTGCCTTAGCGGGAGGTGTAGATACGCAGTATTTT.